The T cell receptor (beta chain) described here comes from a study of T cell responses to AZD1222 COVID-19 vaccine (TCRdb year 2021). At the level of the whole study: AZD1222 recipients given second doses at about 4 weeks or at about 12 weeks were pooled, since spike-specific TCR depth and breadth were not found to differ between the two schedules. Trial participants were enrolled by age into subgroups of 18-55, 56-69 and 70-plus years, and around 150, 29 and 61 TCR-sequenced participants, respectively, were included in these subgroups. TCR sequencing covered approximately 230 trial participants: about 210 given two doses of AZD1222 and around 25 given two doses of MenACWY control vaccine. Broader findings and caveats from the paper: Conclusions about previously exposed vaccinees are limited because only five or six AZD1222 recipients were SARS-CoV-2 seropositive at baseline. No day 14 peak-response samples were available, so repertoires were characterized only after the peak T cell response. After two AZD1222 doses, spike-specific TCR breadth and depth were significantly higher than at day 0 and than in MenACWY recipients. Reportedly, close to half of the unique spike-specific TCRs recognized epitopes lying outside the regions that are mutated in the B.1.351 and B.1.1.7 variants. The 56-69-year group was small, and its depth increase did not reach significance, likely because of low power. Participants were mostly white British and included more females than males, and it was suggested by the authors that clonal diversity may have been underestimated. CD4 TCRs associated with the vaccine covered the entire spike protein, and the dominant responses were in regions 160-218 and 743-854.

In light of the paper, this sample's time point label describes: baseline before first vaccination. Vaccinee samples were obtained from the UK trials COV001 and COV002, which included a single-blind randomized controlled phase 2/3 trial of AZD1222 (ChAdOx1 nCoV-19) in healthy adults. For TCRbeta chain sequencing, PBMC samples were collected from trial participants at day 0 and at day 28 after the second dose. CDR1 is given as SGDLS and CDR2 as YYNGEE, both from the germline V gene. The CDR3 starts with the cysteine, ends with the phenylalanine, and has 14 residues. CDR3 DNA only is kept here, 42 bases in frame from base 1. Trimming takes 4 bases from V and 0 bases from J, and the germline ends sit 7 bases apart. The CDR3 regions of human TCRbeta chains were analyzed by immunosequencing. In the authors' own workflow: Repertoire TCRs were matched against a reference library of SARS-CoV-2-specific TCRs generated with the MIRA antigen-specificity platform. Breadth was defined as the fraction of unique TCRs that were SARS-CoV-2-associated, and depth was defined as the fraction of total T cells that were SARS-CoV-2-associated. Each spike-specific TCR was assigned to its reactive spike region and to a CD4 or CD8 class using the MIRA data. Log10-transformed breadth and depth values were compared by one-way ANOVA with Sidak's multiple comparisons tests. The immuneACCESS repertoire file appears here via TCRdb, limited to in-frame rearrangements. These files lack a portion of the clones; in checked studies, under half of the deficit traces to unresolved V genes, and the cause of the others is not known. V and J calls and clone size are as listed in that table; D and trimming were resolved from the DNA. This sample gives 90,000 or so clones in total; over 75% of them show up just once. The ten largest clones add up to approximately 15% of the sample.

A note on this clone: Which antigen it targets is not known. No base qualities exist here, and no much larger clone lies one base off it.

The clonotype comes from an adult in good health. The rearrangement joined TRBV9 to TRBJ1-4; the D gene remains uncertain. This material consisted of peripheral blood, taken on day 0 of AZD1222 vaccination. At the DNA level, the sequence is TGTGCCAGCAGCCCCCACACAACTAATGAAAAACTGTTTTTT. It specifies CASSPHTTNEKLFF.